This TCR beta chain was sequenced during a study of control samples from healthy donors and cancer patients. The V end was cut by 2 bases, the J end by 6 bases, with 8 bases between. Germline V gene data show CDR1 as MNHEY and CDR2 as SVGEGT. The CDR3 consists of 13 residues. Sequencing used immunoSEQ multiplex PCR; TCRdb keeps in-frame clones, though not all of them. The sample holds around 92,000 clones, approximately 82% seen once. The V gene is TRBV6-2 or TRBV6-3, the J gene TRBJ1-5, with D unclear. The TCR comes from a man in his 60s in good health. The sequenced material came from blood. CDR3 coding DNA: TGTGCCAGCAGTTACGGTCGGATTCAGCCCCAGCATTTT. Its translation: CASSYGRIQPQHF.